This T cell receptor (beta chain) is from a study of shared clonotypes between healthy human individuals. Generated by immunoSEQ multiplex PCR, the TCRdb table keeps only in-frame clones and is missing some. The sample contains over a million clones, about 98% of which appear only once. The CDR3 has 12 amino acids. The germline V and J ends were trimmed by 8 bases and 3 bases, with 8 bases remaining between them. Looked up from germline, CDR1 is LNHDA and CDR2 is SQIVND (reference sequence). This clonotype was sampled from a man aged 30 to 39 in good health. Sequenced input: naive CD4+ T cells sorted from blood. Subset: CD45RA+ positively selected. This chain joins TRBV19 and TRBJ1-5; D remains unclear. The CDR3 sequence: CASASHNQPQHF. The CDR3 nucleotides are TGTGCCAGTGCGAGCCACAATCAGCCCCAGCATTTT.